This entry features one T cell receptor beta chain sequence. The data are from a study of blood T cell repertoires in COVID-19. Across the study: Acute and convalescent COVID-19 specimens originated in the United States, Italy and Spain. Nucleic acid was either cDNA or gDNA, and it came from T cells, B-cell-depleted T cells, or PBMCs.

In the original processing: Reference gene primers were amplified, and this amplification served to estimate nucleated cell counts. Profiling relied on immunoSEQ multiplex PCR, and the TCRdb table lists in-frame clones only, not all of them. V and J calls and clone size come straight from that table; D and trimming were deduced from the DNA. Of tens of thousands of clones in the sample, 70% to 85% were seen once. With V trimmed by 4 bases and J by 0 bases, 4 bases remained unmatched. This CDR3 contains 15 residues. CDR1 and CDR2 (germline): LNHDA, SQIVND (reference sequence). Sequences were obtained from peripheral blood. The TCR originated in a woman between 55 and 75 years old with acute or convalescent COVID-19. The chain carries TRBV19 and TRBJ2-7; 9 bases line up with TRBD1. CDR3 sequence reads: CASSSPGQGSYEQYF. DNA of the CDR3: TGTGCCAGTAGTAGTCCGGGACAGGGCTCCTACGAGCAGTACTTC.